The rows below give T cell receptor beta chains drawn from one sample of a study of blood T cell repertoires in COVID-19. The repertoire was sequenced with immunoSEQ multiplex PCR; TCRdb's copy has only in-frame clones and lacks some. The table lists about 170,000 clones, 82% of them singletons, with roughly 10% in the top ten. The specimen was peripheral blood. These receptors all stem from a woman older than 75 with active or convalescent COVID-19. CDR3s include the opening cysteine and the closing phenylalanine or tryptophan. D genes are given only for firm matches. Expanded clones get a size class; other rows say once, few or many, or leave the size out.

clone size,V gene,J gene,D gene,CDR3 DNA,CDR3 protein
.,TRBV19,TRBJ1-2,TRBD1,TGTGCCAGTAGGGGACAGGGGAGAAGTGGCTACACCTTC,CASRGQGRSGYTF
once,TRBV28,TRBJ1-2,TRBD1,TGTGCCAGCAGTTTAGACAGGGGGGGCTATGGCTACACCTTC,CASSLDRGGYGYTF
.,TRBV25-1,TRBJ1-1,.,TGTGCCAGCACCAGGAACACTGAAGCTTTCTTT,CASTRNTEAFF
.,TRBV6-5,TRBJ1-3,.,TGTGCCAGCAGACAAACAGGGTTTGGAAACACCATATATTTT,CASRQTGFGNTIYF
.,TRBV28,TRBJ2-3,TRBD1,TGTGCCAGCAGTTTGTTCGGGACAGCGAGAGATACGCAGTATTTT,CASSLFGTARDTQYF
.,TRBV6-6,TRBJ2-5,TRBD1,TGTGCCAGCAGTAGACAGGGAAAGGAGACCCAGTACTTC,CASSRQGKETQYF
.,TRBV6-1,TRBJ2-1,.,TGTGCCAGCAGTGAGCGGACTCCTCAATCAGGTGAGCAGTTCTTC,CASSERTPQSGEQFF
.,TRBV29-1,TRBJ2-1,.,TGCAGCGTTGAGAGCGGCACACCAGACAATGAGCAGTTCTTC,CSVESGTPDNEQFF
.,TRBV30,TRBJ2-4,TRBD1,TGTGCCTGGAGCCCCTGGGGACAGGGGGCTGACATTCAGTACTTC,CAWSPWGQGADIQYF
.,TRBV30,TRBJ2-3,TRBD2,TGTGCCGGAACAGCTAGCGGGGGCACAGATACGCAGTATTTT,CAGTASGGTDTQYF
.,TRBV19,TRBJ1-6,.,TGTGCCAGTAGTCTCGGACGGGGCTCCTATAATTCACCCCTCCACTTT,CASSLGRGSYNSPLHF
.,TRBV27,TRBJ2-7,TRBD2,TGTGCCAGCAGTTTAGTAGCGGGCTACGAGCAGTACTTC,CASSLVAGYEQYF
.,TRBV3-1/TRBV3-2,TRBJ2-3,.,TGTGCCAGCAGCCTAACTAGCACAGATACGCAGTATTTT,CASSLTSTDTQYF
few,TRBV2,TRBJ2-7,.,TGTGCCAGAGCCGAGCAGTACTTC,CARAEQYF
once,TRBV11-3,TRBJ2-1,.,TGTGCCAGCAGCTTAGATCGGGGAGACTACAATGAGCAGTTCTTC,CASSLDRGDYNEQFF
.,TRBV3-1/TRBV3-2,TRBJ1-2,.,TGTGCCAGCAGCCAAGGGGCAGACTATGGCTACACCTTC,CASSQGADYGYTF
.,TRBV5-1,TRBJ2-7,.,TGCGCCAGCAGCTTGGTGGTTAGCTCCTACGAGCAGTACTTC,CASSLVVSSYEQYF
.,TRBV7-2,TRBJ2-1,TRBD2,TGTGCCAGCAGCTCCCCCGGGACTAGCGGACGGGACAATGAGCAGTTCTTC,CASSSPGTSGRDNEQFF
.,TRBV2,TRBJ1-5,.,TGTGCCTCGTACAGGGATGGCAATCAGCCCCAGCATTTT,CASYRDGNQPQHF
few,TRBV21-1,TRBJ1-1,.,TGTGCCAGCAGCTCTCGGGCAGGGGAACTCTTT,CASSSRAGELF
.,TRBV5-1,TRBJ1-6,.,TGCGCCAGCAGCCAAAGGGGTCCTCCCCTCCACTTT,CASSQRGPPLHF
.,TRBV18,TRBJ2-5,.,TGTGCCAGCTCACAGGGCAGGGGTGTATCGGAGACCCAGTACTTC,CASSQGRGVSETQYF
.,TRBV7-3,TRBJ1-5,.,TGTGCCAGCAGCTTATTGTCAGGCGACCAGCCCCAGCATTTT,CASSLLSGDQPQHF
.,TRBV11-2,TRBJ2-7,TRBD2,TGTGCCAGCAGCCTAGAGGGACTAGCGAGGAGGGAGCAGTACTTC,CASSLEGLARREQYF
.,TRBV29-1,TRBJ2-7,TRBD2,TGCAGCGTTAGGGGACTAGCGGACGCCCGGTACGAGCAGTACTTC,CSVRGLADARYEQYF
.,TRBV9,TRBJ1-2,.,TGTGCCAGCAGCGTAGATTCGGTCCCTCTGCGTGGCTACACCTTC,CASSVDSVPLRGYTF
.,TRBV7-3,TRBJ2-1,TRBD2,TGTGCCAGCAGCCCCCGACTAGCGGGAGGGCCAAATGAGCAGTTCTTC,CASSPRLAGGPNEQFF
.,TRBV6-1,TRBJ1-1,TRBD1,TGTGCCAGCAGTCCTTACCAGGGGGCTCATGAAGCTTTCTTT,CASSPYQGAHEAFF
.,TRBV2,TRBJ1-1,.,TGTGCCAGCAGCCTAGGTAGGCGAAGCACTGAAGCTTTCTTT,CASSLGRRSTEAFF
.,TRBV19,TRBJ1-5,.,TGTGCCAGTAGTATCCGACTTTACAATCAGCCCCAGCATTTT,CASSIRLYNQPQHF
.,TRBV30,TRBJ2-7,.,TGTGCCTGGAGTGTGGGGGCCGTCTACGAGCAGTACTTC,CAWSVGAVYEQYF
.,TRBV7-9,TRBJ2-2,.,TGTGCCAGCGTGGAGGACACCGGGGAGCTGTTTTTT,CASVEDTGELFF
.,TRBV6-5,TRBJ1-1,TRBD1,TGTGCCAGCAGCCATCCCAGGGGGGAAGCTTTCTTT,CASSHPRGEAFF
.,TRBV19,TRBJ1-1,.,TGTGCCAGTAGTATTTGGGGAGGTAACTCTGAAGCTTTCTTT,CASSIWGGNSEAFF
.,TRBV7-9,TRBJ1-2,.,TGTGCCAGCAGCTTAGCGCGAGGGTCCCTGATCTATGGCTACACCTTC,CASSLARGSLIYGYTF
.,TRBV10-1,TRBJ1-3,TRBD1,TGCGCCAGCAGTGAGCGACAGGGGAGCACTGGAAACACCATATATTTT,CASSERQGSTGNTIYF
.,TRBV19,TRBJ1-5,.,TGTGCCAGTAGTATTGACAGGCTGAGTCAGCCCCAGCATTTT,CASSIDRLSQPQHF
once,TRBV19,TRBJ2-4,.,TGTGCCAGTAGTGCAGGGTGGGACATTCAGTACTTC,CASSAGWDIQYF
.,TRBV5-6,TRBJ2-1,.,TGTGCCAGCAGCTCAATCGACTATGAGCAGTTCTTC,CASSSIDYEQFF
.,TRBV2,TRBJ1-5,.,TGTGCCAGCAGAGACAGTAGCAATCAGCCCCAGCATTTT,CASRDSSNQPQHF